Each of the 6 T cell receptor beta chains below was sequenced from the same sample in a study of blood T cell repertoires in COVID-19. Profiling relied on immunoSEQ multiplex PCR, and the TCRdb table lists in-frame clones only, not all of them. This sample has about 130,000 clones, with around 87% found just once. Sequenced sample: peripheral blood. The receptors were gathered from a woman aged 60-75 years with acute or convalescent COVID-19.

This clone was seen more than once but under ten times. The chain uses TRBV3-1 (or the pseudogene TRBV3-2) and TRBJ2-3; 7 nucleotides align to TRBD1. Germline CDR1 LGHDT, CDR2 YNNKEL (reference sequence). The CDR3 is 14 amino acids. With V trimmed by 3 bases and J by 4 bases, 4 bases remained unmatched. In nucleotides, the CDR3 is TGTGCCAGCAGCCATACAGGGGTCTCAGATACGCAGTATTTT. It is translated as CASSHTGVSDTQYF.

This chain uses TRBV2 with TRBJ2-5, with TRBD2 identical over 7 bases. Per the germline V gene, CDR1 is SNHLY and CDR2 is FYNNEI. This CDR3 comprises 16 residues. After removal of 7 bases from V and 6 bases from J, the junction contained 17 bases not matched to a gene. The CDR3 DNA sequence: TGTGCCAGCACCTCGGGTAGCGGGCGCGTTTGGAAGACCCAGTACTTC. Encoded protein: CASTSGSGRVWKTQYF.

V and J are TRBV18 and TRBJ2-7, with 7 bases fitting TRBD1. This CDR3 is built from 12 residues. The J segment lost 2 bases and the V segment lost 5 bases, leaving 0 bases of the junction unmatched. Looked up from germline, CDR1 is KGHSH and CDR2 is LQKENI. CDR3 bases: TGTGCCAGCTCAGGACAGGCCTACGAGCAGTACTTC. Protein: CASSGQAYEQYF.

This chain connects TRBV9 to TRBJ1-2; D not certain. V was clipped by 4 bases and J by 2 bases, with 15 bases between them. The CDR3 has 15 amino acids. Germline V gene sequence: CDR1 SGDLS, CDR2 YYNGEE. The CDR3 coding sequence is TGTGCCAGCAGCCCCCGGGGAAGCCTCAACTATGGCTACACCTTC. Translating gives CASSPRGSLNYGYTF.

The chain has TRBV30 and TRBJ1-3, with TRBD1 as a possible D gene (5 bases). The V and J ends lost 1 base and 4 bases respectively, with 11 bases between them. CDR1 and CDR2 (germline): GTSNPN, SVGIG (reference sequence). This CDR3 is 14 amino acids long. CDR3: CAWSATTVGNTIYF. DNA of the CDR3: TGTGCCTGGAGTGCGACGACAGTGGGAAACACCATATATTTT.

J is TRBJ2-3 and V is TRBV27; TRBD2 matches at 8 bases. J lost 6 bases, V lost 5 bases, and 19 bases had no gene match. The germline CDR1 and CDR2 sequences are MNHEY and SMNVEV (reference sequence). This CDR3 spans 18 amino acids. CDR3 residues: CASSRLRGGGRRGDTQYF. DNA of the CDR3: TGTGCCAGCAGTCGCCTCCGGGGGGGCGGGAGAAGGGGGGATACGCAGTATTTT.